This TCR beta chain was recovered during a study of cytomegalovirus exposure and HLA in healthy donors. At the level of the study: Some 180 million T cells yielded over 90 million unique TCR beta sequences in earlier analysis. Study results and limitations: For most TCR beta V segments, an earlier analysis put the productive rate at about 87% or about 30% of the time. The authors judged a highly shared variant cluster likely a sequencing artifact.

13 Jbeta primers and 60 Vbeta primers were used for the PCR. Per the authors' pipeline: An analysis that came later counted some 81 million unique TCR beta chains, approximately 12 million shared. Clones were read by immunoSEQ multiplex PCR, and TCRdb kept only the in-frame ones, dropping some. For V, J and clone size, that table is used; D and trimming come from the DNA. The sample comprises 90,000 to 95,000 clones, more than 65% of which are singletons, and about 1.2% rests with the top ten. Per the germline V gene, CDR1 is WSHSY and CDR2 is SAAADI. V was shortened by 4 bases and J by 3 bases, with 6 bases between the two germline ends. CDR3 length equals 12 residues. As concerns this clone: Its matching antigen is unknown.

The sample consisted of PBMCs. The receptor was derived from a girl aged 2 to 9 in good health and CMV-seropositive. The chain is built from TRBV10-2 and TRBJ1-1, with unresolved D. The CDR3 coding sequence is TGCGCCAGCAGTGCACGGGACACTGAAGCTTTCTTT. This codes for CASSARDTEAFF.